The 32 T cell receptor beta chains in this list originate from one sample, sequenced in a study of cytomegalovirus exposure and HLA in healthy donors. The table came from immunoSEQ multiplex PCR; TCRdb's copy has only in-frame clones and leaves some out. The sample lists about 160,000 clones; approximately 89% were seen once. Material: PBMCs. The origin of the receptors is a man between 18 and 35 years old in good health and CMV-seropositive.

V is TRBV4-1 and J is TRBJ2-7; TRBD2 agrees at 9 bases. The trim removed 3 bases at V and 3 bases at J, leaving 9 bases unmatched. This CDR3 is 16 amino acids long. Germline V gene data show CDR1 as MGHRA and CDR2 as YSYEKL. The CDR3 DNA reads as TGCGCCAGCAGCCAGCCCGGGGGACTAGCTGACTACGAGCAGTACTTC. It yields the protein CASSQPGGLADYEQYF.

The rearrangement links TRBV18 to TRBJ2-4, with 7 bases that match TRBD1. The CDR3 spans 16 residues. From germline, CDR1 is KGHSH and CDR2 LQKENI. V trimming: 3 bases; J trimming: 5 bases; junction bases outside the gene matches: 10. The CDR3 spells CASSPRQGGDQNIQYF. In DNA form, the CDR3 reads TGTGCCAGCTCACCCCGACAAGGGGGCGACCAAAACATTCAGTACTTC.

The chain is built from TRBV28 and TRBJ1-5; TRBD1 is a possible D gene (5 bases). CDR3 length equals 21 residues. V was clipped by 4 bases and J by 0 bases, with 28 bases between them. Germline CDR1 and CDR2: MDHEN and SYDVKM. CDR3 DNA sequence: TGTGCCAGCAGTTGGCCGGTCGGCGACAGTAATATAGCCCATAGCAATCAGCCCCAGCATTTT. This translates into CASSWPVGDSNIAHSNQPQHF.

The rearrangement uses TRBV2 and TRBJ2-1, with 10 bases lining up with TRBD2. The CDR3 is 17 residues long. V shed 4 bases and J 0 bases; nucleotides not matched to a gene: 6. The germline V gene encodes CDR1 SNHLY and CDR2 FYNNEI. The CDR3 protein is CASSGTSGFSSYNEQFF. DNA for the CDR3: TGTGCCAGCAGTGGGACTAGCGGATTTAGCTCCTACAATGAGCAGTTCTTC.

V gene TRBV19 combines with J gene TRBJ2-1; no clear D gene. Between the trimmed V and J ends, which lost 5 bases and 1 base, there was a span of 12 bases. The CDR3 has 15 amino acids. CDR1 and CDR2 from the germline V gene are LNHDA and SQIVND (reference sequence). The CDR3 DNA reads as TGTGCCAGTAGTCGCGCCTACGCATCCTACAATGAGCAGTTCTTC. It codes for CASSRAYASYNEQFF.

This clone was recorded only once. The rearrangement links TRBV9 to TRBJ2-5; 7 bases are shared with TRBD1. This CDR3 comprises 13 residues. Germline CDR1 and CDR2: SGDLS and YYNGEE. V lost 2 bases to trimming and J lost 4 bases; unmatched junction nucleotides: 2. This CDR3 reads CASSVRQGETQYF. The CDR3 DNA follows: TGTGCCAGCAGCGTTCGACAGGGAGAGACCCAGTACTTC.

The gene calls are TRBV27 and TRBJ2-3; no clear D gene. Trimming stripped 5 bases from V and 5 bases from J, with 5 bases between. Germline V lookup: CDR1 MNHEY, CDR2 SMNVEV (reference sequence). The CDR3 runs 11 residues. The CDR3 loop is CASSRGDTQYF. CDR3 in DNA: TGTGCCAGCAGTAGAGGAGATACGCAGTATTTT.

The rearrangement links TRBV11-3 to TRBJ1-2; weak D call: TRBD1 (5 bases). The V end lost 1 base, the J end lost 5 bases, and 8 bases lay between the germline ends. The germline CDR1 and CDR2 sequences are SGHNT and YENEEA. The length of the CDR3 is 13 residues. The CDR3, as DNA: TGTGCCAGCAGCTTAGGAGCAGGGTATGGCTACACCTTC. Protein sequence: CASSLGAGYGYTF.

The gene calls are TRBV9 and TRBJ1-3, with D possibly TRBD1 on 6 matching bases. Germline V gene sequence: CDR1 SGDLS, CDR2 YYNGEE. Trimming shortened V by 4 bases and J by 1 base, and 12 bases separated the two germline ends. The CDR3 sequence is 15 residues long. The CDR3 here is CASSQLQGSGNTIYF. Here the CDR3 DNA reads TGTGCCAGCAGCCAACTACAGGGTTCTGGAAACACCATATATTTT.

The rearrangement uses TRBV7-3 and TRBJ1-1, with D perhaps TRBD1 (5 bases). Germline V CDR1 and CDR2: SGHTA, FQGTGA. V lost 3 bases and J 0 bases, leaving 14 bases between the germline ends. The CDR3 runs 16 residues. CDR3 sequence reads: CASSLYRFGMNTEAFF. CDR3 DNA: TGTGCCAGCAGCTTGTACAGGTTCGGAATGAACACTGAAGCTTTCTTT.

CDR3 nucleotide sequence: TGTGCCAGCAGTTCATCTAGCGGGAGCTCCTACGAGCAGTACTTC. Amino acid sequence: CASSSSSGSSYEQYF. This chain connects TRBV6-6 to TRBJ2-7; 10 bases are shared with TRBD2. The CDR3 extends over 15 amino acids. Looked up from germline, CDR1 is MNHNY and CDR2 is SVGAGI (reference sequence). The trim removed 4 bases at V and 0 bases at J, leaving 3 bases unmatched.

Comment on this clone: A read error may account for a junction end that differs from germline. The J gene is TRBJ2-6, the V gene TRBV7-3; 7 nucleotides agree with TRBD1. The CDR3 runs to 19 residues. Per germline, CDR1 SGHTA and CDR2 FQGTGA. The CDR3 DNA sequence: TGTGCCAGCAACAAGGGGGACAGCGAATCCGGAACTGGGGCCAACGTCTTGACTTTC. It encodes CASNKGDSESGTGANVLTF. Full variable domain (remainder filled in from reference TRBV7-3 and TRBJ2-6): GAGVSQTPSNKVTEKGKYVELRCDPISGHTALYWYRQSLGQGPEFLIYFQGTGAADDSGLPNDRFFAVRPEGSVSTLKIQRTERGDSAVYLCASNKGDSESGTGANVLTFGAGSRLTVL.

The rearrangement joins TRBV13 to TRBJ2-6; TRBD2 agrees at 8 bases. Germline V gives CDR1 PRHDT, CDR2 FYEKMQ (reference sequence). With V trimmed by 4 bases and J by 0 bases, 8 bases remained unmatched. The CDR3 runs 18 residues. CDR3 protein: CASSSALAGSSGANVLTF. CDR3 coding DNA: TGTGCCAGCAGCTCGGCCCTAGCGGGTAGCTCTGGGGCCAACGTCCTGACTTTC. The full variable domain, its missing parts supplied by reference TRBV13 and TRBJ2-6, is AAGVIQSPRHLIKEKRETATLKCYPIPRHDTVYWYQQGPGQDPQFLISFYEKMQSDKGSIPDRFSAQQFSDYHSELNMSSLELGDSALYFCASSSALAGSSGANVLTFGAGSRLTVL.

This clone turned up a few times. The CDR3 is CASSLDPGLAGEQFF. The CDR3 DNA sequence: TGCGCCAGCAGCTTGGACCCGGGACTAGCGGGTGAGCAGTTCTTC. The chain links TRBV5-1 to TRBJ2-1; 12 nucleotides agree with TRBD2. Looked up from germline, CDR1 is SGHRS and CDR2 is YFSETQ. V lost 0 bases, J lost 9 bases, and 4 bases stayed unmatched. This CDR3 contains 15 residues.

This chain connects TRBV11-3 to TRBJ2-3; D perhaps matches TRBD2 (6 bases). Per germline, CDR1 SGHNT and CDR2 YENEEA. Trimming left V 3 bases short and J 5 bases short, with 9 bases between. The CDR3 totals 13 residues. Here the CDR3 reads CASSLRDLDTQYF. The CDR3 DNA reads TGTGCCAGCAGCTTGCGGGACTTAGATACGCAGTATTTT.

This chain uses TRBV9 with TRBJ2-3; 7 bases align to TRBD1. This CDR3 is built from 15 residues. The germline gives CDR1 SGDLS, CDR2 YYNGEE. Losses at the gene ends were 0 bases for V and 5 bases for J; bases not matched to a gene: 6. In DNA, the CDR3 is TGTGCCAGCAGCGTAGAGGGACAGCCTTTAGATACGCAGTATTTT. It encodes CASSVEGQPLDTQYF.

This chain uses TRBV18 with TRBJ1-1; 9 nucleotides match TRBD1. V lost 4 bases and J lost 4; bases outside the gene matches: 1. Germline assignment: CDR1 KGHSH and CDR2 LQKENI. The CDR3 is 13 residues long. The CDR3 sequence is CASSLGQGTEAFF. The CDR3 DNA follows: TGTGCCAGCTCACTGGGACAGGGCACTGAAGCTTTCTTT. Full variable domain (remainder filled in from reference TRBV18 and TRBJ1-1): NAGVMQNPRHLVRRRGQEARLRCSPMKGHSHVYWYRQLPEEGLKFMVYLQKENIIDESGMPKERFSAEFPKEGPSILRIQQVVRGDSAAYFCASSLGQGTEAFFGQGTRLTVV.

The chain couples TRBV6-1 to TRBJ2-3, with D uncertain. Looked up from germline, CDR1 is MNHNS and CDR2 is SASEGT. Trimming stripped 3 bases from V and 3 bases from J, with 13 bases between. CDR3 size: 15 residues. The CDR3 DNA sequence: TGTGCCAGCAGTGAGTCGTGGTATAGAACAGATACGCAGTATTTT. The encoded protein is CASSESWYRTDTQYF.

The chain is built from TRBV19 and TRBJ1-2, with 7 bases matching TRBD1. This CDR3 region has 14 residues. The ends lost 5 bases at V and 7 bases at J; junction bases unmatched: 10. Germline V gives CDR1 LNHDA, CDR2 SQIVND (reference sequence). CDR3: CASSYPGQALGYTF. In nucleotides, the CDR3 is TGTGCCAGTAGTTACCCAGGACAGGCCCTTGGCTACACCTTC.

The rearrangement joins TRBV20-1 to TRBJ1-1, with a possible D match to TRBD1 (6 bases). CDR3 length: 10 amino acids. The germline V and J ends were trimmed by 6 bases and 10 bases, with 12 bases remaining between them. CDR1 and CDR2 (germline): DFQATT, SNEGSKA (reference sequence). The CDR3 reads CSAITGLAFF. The CDR3 DNA reads TGCAGTGCGATAACAGGGTTAGCTTTCTTT.

This chain links TRBV6-5 with TRBJ1-4; no firm D call. CDR1 and CDR2 (germline): MNHEY, SVGAGI. The CDR3 contains 12 residues. Deletions cut 10 bases from V and 4 bases from J, with 10 bases between. This CDR3 reads CATLSYNEKLFF. The CDR3, as DNA: TGTGCCACCCTAAGCTATAATGAAAAACTGTTTTTT.

This chain connects TRBV13 to TRBJ2-2; 7 bases align to TRBD2. Looked up from germline, CDR1 is PRHDT and CDR2 is FYEKMQ (reference sequence). With 4 bases clipped from V and 5 bases from J, the junction kept 19 bases outside the gene matches. CDR3 length: 19 amino acids. CDR3 sequence reads: CASSSFRPAGNSRTGELFF. In DNA form, the CDR3 reads TGTGCCAGCAGCTCCTTCAGGCCAGCGGGAAACTCGAGGACCGGGGAGCTGTTTTTT.

Note on this clone: The junction departs from germline at one end; a sequencing error may be responsible. This sequence joins TRBV7-9 and TRBJ2-7; 10 nucleotides agree with TRBD2. CDR3 length: 13 residues. CDR1 SEHNR and CDR2 FQNEAQ come from the germline V gene (reference sequence). For the CDR3, the DNA is TGTGCCAGCAGCCTAGCGGGAGCGAGGGAGCAGTACTTC. Translating it yields CASSLAGAREQYF.

V usage is TRBV6-1 and J usage is TRBJ2-3, with 7 nucleotides matching TRBD2. Germline V gene lookup returns CDR1 MNHNS and CDR2 SASEGT. The CDR3 runs to 15 residues. The ends lost 6 bases at V and 0 bases at J; junction bases unmatched: 6. The CDR3 DNA reads as TGTGCCAGCAGGGCTAGCGGTTATAGCACAGATACGCAGTATTTT. This translates into CASRASGYSTDTQYF.

This chain uses TRBV28 with TRBJ2-7, with 8 positions matching TRBD1. J was trimmed by 1 base and V by 6 bases; bases with no gene match: 17. Germline V gene data show CDR1 as MDHEN and CDR2 as SYDVKM. The CDR3 totals 18 residues. DNA for the CDR3: TGTGCCAGCAGGGATCTTCTAAGTAACAGGGGGTCTTCCTACGAGCAGTACTTC. This codes for CASRDLLSNRGSSYEQYF. The complete variable domain, with remaining parts taken from reference TRBV28 and TRBJ2-7, reads DVKVTQSSRYLVKRTGEKVFLECVQDMDHENMFWYRQDPGLGLRLIYFSYDVKMKEKGDIPEGYSVSREKKERFSLILESASTNQTSMYLCASRDLLSNRGSSYEQYFGPGTRLTVT.

The chain recombines TRBV21-1 with TRBJ1-2; TRBD1, the table's D call, was not compared with the DNA. TRBV21-1 is a known pseudogene. This CDR3 is 14 amino acids long. CDR3 DNA: TGTGCCAGCAGCCTACCGGGACAGCTCTATGGCTACACCTTC. This sequence encodes CASSLPGQLYGYTF.

V usage is TRBV28 and J usage is TRBJ1-2, with 10 bases aligning to TRBD1. Germline V gene lookup returns CDR1 MDHEN and CDR2 SYDVKM. CDR3 length: 13 residues. Trimming at V came to 7 bases and at J to 4 bases, leaving 3 bases not matched to a gene. In DNA form, the CDR3 reads TGTGCCAGCACCCGGGACAGGGGCTATGGCTACACCTTC. Translation: CASTRDRGYGYTF.

The chain recombines TRBV28 with TRBJ2-2; a possible D gene is TRBD1 (6 bases). CDR3 length: 13 residues. The ends were cut back, 8 bases at V and 1 base at J, with 8 bases in the middle. The germline V gene has CDR1 MDHEN and CDR2 SYDVKM. CDR3 in DNA: TGTGCCAGCCTGGGACAGAACACCGGGGAGCTGTTTTTT. Translating gives CASLGQNTGELFF.

This clone was seen once. The rearrangement uses TRBV28 and TRBJ1-2; tentatively, D is TRBD1 (6 bases). Trimming removed 6 bases from V and 0 bases from J, with 20 bases in between. This CDR3 is built from 17 residues. Germline CDR1 and CDR2: MDHEN and SYDVKM. The chain's CDR3 is CASRNPNRVQANYGYTF. DNA of the CDR3: TGTGCCAGCAGAAACCCTAACAGGGTCCAGGCTAACTATGGCTACACCTTC.

The J gene is TRBJ2-1, the V gene TRBV27; a weak D match, TRBD2 (5 bases). Trimming removed 3 bases from V and 5 bases from J, with 14 bases in between. The CDR3 covers 15 residues. The V gene's germline CDR1 is MNHEY and CDR2 SMNVEV (reference sequence). This CDR3 reads CASSFTASSNNEQFF. The CDR3, as DNA: TGTGCCAGCAGTTTTACGGCTAGCTCTAACAATGAGCAGTTCTTC.

The chain uses TRBV2 and TRBJ1-2; TRBD1 agrees at 7 bases. The CDR3 is made up of 15 amino acids. Per the germline V gene, CDR1 is SNHLY and CDR2 is FYNNEI. The trim removed 1 base at V and 2 bases at J, leaving 4 bases unmatched. CDR3 nucleotides: TGTGCCAGCAGTGAAGGGGGACAGAGGAACTATGGCTACACCTTC. It is translated as CASSEGGQRNYGYTF.

V gene TRBV18 combines with J gene TRBJ2-1; unclear D gene. Germline CDR1 KGHSH, CDR2 LQKENI. The CDR3 is 17 amino acids. Trimming left V 5 bases short and J 4 bases short, with 21 bases between. The CDR3 region is CASSLFVGTEPYNEQFF. For the CDR3, the DNA is TGTGCCAGCTCATTGTTCGTTGGAACAGAGCCATACAATGAGCAGTTCTTC. The full variable domain, with the rest looked up from reference TRBV18 and TRBJ2-1, is NAGVMQNPRHLVRRRGQEARLRCSPMKGHSHVYWYRQLPEEGLKFMVYLQKENIIDESGMPKERFSAEFPKEGPSILRIQQVVRGDSAAYFCASSLFVGTEPYNEQFFGPGTRLTVL.